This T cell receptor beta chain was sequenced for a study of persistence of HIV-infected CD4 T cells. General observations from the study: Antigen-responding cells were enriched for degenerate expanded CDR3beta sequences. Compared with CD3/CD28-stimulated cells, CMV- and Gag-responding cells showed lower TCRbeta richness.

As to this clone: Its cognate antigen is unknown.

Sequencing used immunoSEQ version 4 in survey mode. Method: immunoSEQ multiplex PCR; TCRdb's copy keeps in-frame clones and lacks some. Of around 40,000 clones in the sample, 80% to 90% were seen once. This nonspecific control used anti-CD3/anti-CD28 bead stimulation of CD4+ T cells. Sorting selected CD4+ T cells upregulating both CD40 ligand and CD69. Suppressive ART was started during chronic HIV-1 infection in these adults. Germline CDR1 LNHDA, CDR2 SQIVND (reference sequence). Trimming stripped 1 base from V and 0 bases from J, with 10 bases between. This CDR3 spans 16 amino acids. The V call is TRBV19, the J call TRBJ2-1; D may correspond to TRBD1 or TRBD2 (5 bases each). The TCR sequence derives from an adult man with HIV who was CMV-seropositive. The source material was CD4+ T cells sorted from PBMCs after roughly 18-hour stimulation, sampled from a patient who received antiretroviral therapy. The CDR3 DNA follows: TGTGCCAGTAGTATAGTTGGGGGTGCCTCCTACAATGAGCAGTTCTTC. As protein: CASSIVGGASYNEQFF.